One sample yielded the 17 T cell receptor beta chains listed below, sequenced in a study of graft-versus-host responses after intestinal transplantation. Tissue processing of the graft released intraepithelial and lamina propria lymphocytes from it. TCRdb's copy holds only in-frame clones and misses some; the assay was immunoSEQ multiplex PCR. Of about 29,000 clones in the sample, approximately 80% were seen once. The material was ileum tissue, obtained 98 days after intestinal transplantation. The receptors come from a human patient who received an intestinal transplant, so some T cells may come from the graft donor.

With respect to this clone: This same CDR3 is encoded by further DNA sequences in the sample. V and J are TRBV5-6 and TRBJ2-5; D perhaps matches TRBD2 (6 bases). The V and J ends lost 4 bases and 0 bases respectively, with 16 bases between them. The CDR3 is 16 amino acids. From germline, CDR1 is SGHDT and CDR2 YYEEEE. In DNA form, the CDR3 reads TGTGCCAGCAGCCTGGCGGGGACTTGGTACCAAGAGACCCAGTACTTC. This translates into CASSLAGTWYQETQYF.

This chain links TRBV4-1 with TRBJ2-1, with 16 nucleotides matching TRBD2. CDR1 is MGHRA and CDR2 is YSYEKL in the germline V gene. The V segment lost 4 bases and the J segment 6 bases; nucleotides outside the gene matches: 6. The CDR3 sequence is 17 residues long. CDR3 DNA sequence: TGCGCCAGCAGCCCCCCGGGACTAGCGGGGGGGCCCAATGAGCAGTTCTTC. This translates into CASSPPGLAGGPNEQFF.

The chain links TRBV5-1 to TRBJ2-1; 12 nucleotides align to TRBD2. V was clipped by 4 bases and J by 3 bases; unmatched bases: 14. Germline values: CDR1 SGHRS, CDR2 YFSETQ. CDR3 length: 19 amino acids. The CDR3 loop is CASSINLLGLAGIYNEQFF. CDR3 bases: TGCGCCAGCAGCATAAACCTCTTGGGACTAGCGGGTATCTACAATGAGCAGTTCTTC.

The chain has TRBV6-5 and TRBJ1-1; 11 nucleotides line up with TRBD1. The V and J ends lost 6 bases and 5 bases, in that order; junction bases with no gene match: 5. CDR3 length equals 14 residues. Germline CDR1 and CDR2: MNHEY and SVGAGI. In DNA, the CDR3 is TGTGCCAGCAGACGGGACAGGGGGGGGACTGAAGCTTTCTTT. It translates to CASRRDRGGTEAFF.

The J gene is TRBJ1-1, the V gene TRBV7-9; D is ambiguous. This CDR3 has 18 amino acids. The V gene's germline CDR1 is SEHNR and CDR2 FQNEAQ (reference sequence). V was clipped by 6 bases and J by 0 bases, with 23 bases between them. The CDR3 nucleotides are TGTGCCAGCAGTGCCCCCGCCGGGCTGAAGGGTATGAACACTGAAGCTTTCTTT. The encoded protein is CASSAPAGLKGMNTEAFF.

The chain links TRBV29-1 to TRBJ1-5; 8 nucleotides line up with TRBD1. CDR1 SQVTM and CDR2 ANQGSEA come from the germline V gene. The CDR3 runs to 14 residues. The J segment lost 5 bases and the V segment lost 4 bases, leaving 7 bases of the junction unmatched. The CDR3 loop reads CSVVTGTGDQPQHF. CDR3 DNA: TGCAGCGTTGTTACCGGGACAGGCGATCAGCCCCAGCATTTT.

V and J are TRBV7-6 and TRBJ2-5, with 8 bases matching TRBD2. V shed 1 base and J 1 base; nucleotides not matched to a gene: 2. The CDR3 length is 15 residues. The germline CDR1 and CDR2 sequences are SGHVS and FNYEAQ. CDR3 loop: CASSLGAGGQETQYF. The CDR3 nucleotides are TGTGCCAGCAGCTTAGGCGCGGGGGGCCAAGAGACCCAGTACTTC.

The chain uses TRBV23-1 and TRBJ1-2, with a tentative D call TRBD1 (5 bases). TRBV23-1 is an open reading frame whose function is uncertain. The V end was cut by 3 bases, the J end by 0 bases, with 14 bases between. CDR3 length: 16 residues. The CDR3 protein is CASSQEGHTANYGYTF. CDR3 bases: TGCGCCAGCAGTCAGGAGGGGCACACAGCTAACTATGGCTACACCTTC.

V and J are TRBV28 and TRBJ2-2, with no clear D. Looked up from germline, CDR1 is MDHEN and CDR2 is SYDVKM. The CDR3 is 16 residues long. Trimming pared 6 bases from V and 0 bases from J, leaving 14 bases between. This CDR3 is CASSLSVVSNTGELFF. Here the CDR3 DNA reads TGTGCCAGCAGCCTAAGCGTTGTGTCGAACACCGGGGAGCTGTTTTTT.

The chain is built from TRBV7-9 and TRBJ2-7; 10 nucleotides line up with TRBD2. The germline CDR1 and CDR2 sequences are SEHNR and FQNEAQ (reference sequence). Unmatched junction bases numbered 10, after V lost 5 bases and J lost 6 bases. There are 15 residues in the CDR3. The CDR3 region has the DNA TGTGCCAGCAGCCCGAGCGGGGGGGCCACCGGCGAGCAGTACTTC. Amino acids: CASSPSGGATGEQYF. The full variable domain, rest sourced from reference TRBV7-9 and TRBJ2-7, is DTGVSQNPRHKITKRGQNVTFRCDPISEHNRLYWYRQTLGQGPEFLTYFQNEAQLEKSRLLSDRFSAERPKGSFSTLEIQRTEQGDSAMYLCASSPSGGATGEQYFGPGTRLTVT.

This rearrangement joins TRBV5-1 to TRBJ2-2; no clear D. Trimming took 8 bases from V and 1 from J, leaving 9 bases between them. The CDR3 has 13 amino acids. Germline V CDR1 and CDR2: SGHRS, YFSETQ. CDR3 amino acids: CASSIGNTGELFF. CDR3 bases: TGCGCCAGTTCGATAGGGAACACCGGGGAGCTGTTTTTT.

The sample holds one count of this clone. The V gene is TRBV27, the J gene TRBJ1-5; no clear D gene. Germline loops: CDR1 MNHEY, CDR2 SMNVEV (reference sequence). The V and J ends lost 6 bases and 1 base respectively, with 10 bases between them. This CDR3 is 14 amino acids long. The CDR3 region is CASRERRSNQPQHF. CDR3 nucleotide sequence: TGTGCCAGCAGAGAAAGAAGGAGCAATCAGCCCCAGCATTTT.

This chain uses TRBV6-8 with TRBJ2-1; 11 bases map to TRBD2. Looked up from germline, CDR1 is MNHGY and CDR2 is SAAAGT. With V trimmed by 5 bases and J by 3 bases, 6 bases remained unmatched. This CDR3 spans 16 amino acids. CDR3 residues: CASSDQGTSGYNEQFF. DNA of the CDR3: TGTGCCAGCAGTGACCAAGGGACTAGCGGCTACAATGAGCAGTTCTTC.

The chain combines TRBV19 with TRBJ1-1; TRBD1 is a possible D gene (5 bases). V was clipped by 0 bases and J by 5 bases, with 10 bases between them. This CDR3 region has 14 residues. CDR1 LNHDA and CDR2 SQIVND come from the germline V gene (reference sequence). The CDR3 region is CASSIDRGLTEAFF. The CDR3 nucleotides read TGTGCCAGTAGTATAGATCGGGGCTTAACTGAAGCTTTCTTT.

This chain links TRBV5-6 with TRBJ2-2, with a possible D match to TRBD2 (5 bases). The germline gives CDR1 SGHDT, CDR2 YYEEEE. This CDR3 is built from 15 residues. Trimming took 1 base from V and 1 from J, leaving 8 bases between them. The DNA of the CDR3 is TGTGCCAGCAGCTTGACTAGGGAGAACACCGGGGAGCTGTTTTTT. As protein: CASSLTRENTGELFF.

In nucleotides, the CDR3 is TGTGCCAGCAAGGAACCTAGTCAAGAGACCCAGTACTTC. Its translation: CASKEPSQETQYF. V is TRBV9 and J is TRBJ2-5, with D hard to call. The CDR3 is 13 residues long. Germline V CDR1 and CDR2: SGDLS, YYNGEE. The V gene lost 6 bases and the J gene lost 2 bases, with 11 bases spanning the gap.

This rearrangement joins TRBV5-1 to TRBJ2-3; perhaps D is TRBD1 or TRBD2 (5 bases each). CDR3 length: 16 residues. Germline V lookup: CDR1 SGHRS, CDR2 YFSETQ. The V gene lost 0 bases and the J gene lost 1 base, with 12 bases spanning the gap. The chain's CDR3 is CASSLVGGSGTDTQYF. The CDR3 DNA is TGCGCCAGCAGCTTGGTTGGGGGTAGTGGCACAGATACGCAGTATTTT.